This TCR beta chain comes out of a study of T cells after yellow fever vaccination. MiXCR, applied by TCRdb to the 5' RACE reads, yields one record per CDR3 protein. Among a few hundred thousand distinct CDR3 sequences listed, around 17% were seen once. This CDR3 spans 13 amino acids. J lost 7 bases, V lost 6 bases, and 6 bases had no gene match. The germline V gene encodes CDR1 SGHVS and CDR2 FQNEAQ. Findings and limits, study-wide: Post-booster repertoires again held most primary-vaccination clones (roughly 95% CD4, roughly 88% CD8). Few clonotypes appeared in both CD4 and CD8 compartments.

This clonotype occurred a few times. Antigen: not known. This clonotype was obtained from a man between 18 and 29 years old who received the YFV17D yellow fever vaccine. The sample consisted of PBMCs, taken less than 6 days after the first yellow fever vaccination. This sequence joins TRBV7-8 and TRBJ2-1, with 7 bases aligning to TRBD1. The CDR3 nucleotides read TGTGCCAGCAGACCAAGGGGGCTTAATGAGCAGTTCTTC. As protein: CASRPRGLNEQFF.